The next 24 T cell receptor beta chains were all read from a single sample in a study of blood T cell repertoires in COVID-19. TCRdb's copy holds only in-frame clones and misses some; the assay was immunoSEQ multiplex PCR. There are roughly 400,000 clones in the sample; around 87% occur only once, and roughly a tenth lies in the top ten. The source material was PBMCs or T cells enriched from blood (not recorded which). The receptors originated from a woman in her fifties or sixties who had recovered from COVID-19.

This chain uses TRBV5-1 with TRBJ2-5; 11 bases agree with TRBD2. V dropped 5 bases and J dropped 3; count of bases not matched to a gene: 12. This CDR3 spans 17 amino acids. CDR1 SGHRS and CDR2 YFSETQ come from the germline V gene. The CDR3 DNA sequence: TGCGCCAGCAGTATCGGGTTACTAGCGGGGGCCGAAGAGACCCAGTACTTC. It yields the protein CASSIGLLAGAEETQYF.

V usage is TRBV14 and J usage is TRBJ1-1; D possibly corresponds to TRBD1 (5 bases). V gave up 4 bases and J gave up 11 bases, with 17 bases separating them. CDR1 SGHDN and CDR2 FVKESK come from the germline V gene. The CDR3 extends over 13 amino acids. This CDR3 is CASSPSPDMNAFF. The CDR3, as DNA: TGTGCCAGCAGCCCAAGCCCGGACATGAACGCTTTCTTT.

V and J are TRBV4-3 and TRBJ2-3, with a weak D call TRBD2 (6 bases). Germline V gene sequence: CDR1 LGHNA, CDR2 YSLEER. Trimming took off 0 bases at V and 3 bases at J, with 13 bases between the two ends. CDR3 size: 16 residues. The CDR3 spells CASSQDHRGRTDTQYF. Written as DNA, the CDR3 is TGCGCCAGCAGCCAAGATCACCGAGGGAGGACAGATACGCAGTATTTT.

This chain joins TRBV6-2 or TRBV6-3 and TRBJ2-5; 11 bases match TRBD2. The CDR3 is made up of 17 amino acids. V was pared by 5 bases and J by 5 bases, with 13 bases of the junction left unmatched. The germline V gene has CDR1 MNHEY and CDR2 SVGEGT. The CDR3 reads CASSAPLGTSGGETQYF. CDR3 nucleotides: TGTGCCAGCAGTGCCCCACTCGGGACTAGCGGTGGGGAGACCCAGTACTTC.

This clone was seen only a few times. V is TRBV28 and J is TRBJ1-1; no clear D. This CDR3 has 14 residues. Germline CDR1 reads MDHEN; CDR2 reads SYDVKM. The ends were cut back, 1 base at V and 1 base at J, with 7 bases in the middle. The CDR3 coding sequence is TGTGCCAGCAGTTTATTTGCAGGGAACACTGAAGCTTTCTTT. This encodes CASSLFAGNTEAFF.

This chain connects TRBV19 to TRBJ2-1; TRBD2 aligns across 13 bases. Losses at the gene ends were 4 bases for V and 5 bases for J; bases not matched to a gene: 2. The CDR3 has 15 residues. CDR1 is LNHDA, CDR2 SQIVND, per germline (reference sequence). CDR3 amino acids: CASSKLAGGNNEQFF. CDR3 in DNA: TGTGCCAGTAGTAAACTAGCGGGGGGGAACAATGAGCAGTTCTTC.

The chain links TRBV14 to TRBJ1-3, with 9 bases fitting TRBD1. This CDR3 contains 16 residues. The V segment lost 3 bases and the J segment 2 bases; nucleotides outside the gene matches: 5. CDR1 is SGHDN and CDR2 is FVKESK in the germline V gene. The CDR3 nucleotides are TGTGCCAGCAGCCAGCTGACAGGGGGAGCTGGAAACACCATATATTTT. Its protein product is CASSQLTGGAGNTIYF.

About this clone: This same CDR3 is encoded by further DNA sequences in the sample. V and J are TRBV19 and TRBJ1-1; D is unclear. Trimming took 2 bases from V and 0 from J, leaving 4 bases between them. The CDR3 covers 13 residues. Germline assignment: CDR1 LNHDA and CDR2 SQIVND (reference sequence). This CDR3 reads CASSIRVNTEAFF. In DNA, the CDR3 is TGTGCCAGTAGTATACGGGTGAACACTGAAGCTTTCTTT.

The chain joins TRBV28 to TRBJ1-5; D gene ambiguous. The CDR3 is 15 amino acids. V was clipped by 6 bases and J by 0 bases, with 12 bases between them. CDR1 MDHEN and CDR2 SYDVKM come from the germline V gene. CDR3 amino acids: CASRPTSSSNQPQHF. CDR3 sequence (DNA): TGTGCCAGCAGACCGACATCCTCTAGCAATCAGCCCCAGCATTTT.

CDR3 DNA sequence: TGTGCCAGCAGCCACAGGGACGAGGGAGAAAAACTGTTTTTT. Protein: CASSHRDEGEKLFF. The chain is built from TRBV5-4 and TRBJ1-4, with a tentative D call TRBD1 (6 bases). Germline CDR1 and CDR2: SGHNT and YYREEE (reference sequence). The CDR3 loop spans 14 amino acids. V was cut by 4 bases and J by 8 bases, with 15 bases left in between.

This chain uses TRBV5-1 with TRBJ1-1; D perhaps matches TRBD1 (5 bases). V was trimmed by 7 bases and J by 0 bases, leaving 13 bases between them. CDR1 and CDR2 from the germline V gene are SGHRS and YFSETQ. The CDR3 extends over 14 amino acids. The CDR3 bases are TGCGCCAGCGGTCCTGTGGACATGAACACTGAAGCTTTCTTT. Protein: CASGPVDMNTEAFF.

V gene TRBV6-1 combines with J gene TRBJ2-7; 10 bases are shared with TRBD1. Germline V gene data show CDR1 as MNHNS and CDR2 as SASEGT. The CDR3 totals 14 residues. The V and J ends lost 3 bases and 3 bases, in that order; junction bases with no gene match: 2. The CDR3 DNA is TGTGCCAGCAGTGACCGGGACAGGGGCTACGAGCAGTACTTC. It translates to CASSDRDRGYEQYF.

The chain recombines TRBV30 with TRBJ1-4; 8 positions agree with TRBD1. This CDR3 has 14 residues. The V gene end was trimmed by 3 bases and the J gene end by 7 bases; junction bases not matched to a gene: 7. The germline CDR1 and CDR2 sequences are GTSNPN and SVGIG (reference sequence). CDR3 sequence: CAWRLTGESEKLFF. CDR3 bases: TGTGCCTGGAGGCTGACAGGGGAGAGTGAAAAACTGTTTTTT. Complete variable domain (other parts from reference TRBV30 and TRBJ1-4): SQTIHQWPATLVQPVGSPLSLECTVEGTSNPNLYWYRQAAGRGLQLLFYSVGIGQISSEVPQNLSASRPQDRQFILSSKKLLLSDSGFYLCAWRLTGESEKLFFGSGTQLSVL.

The V gene is TRBV5-1, the J gene TRBJ1-1; 12 positions agree with TRBD1. Germline lookup yields CDR1 SGHRS and CDR2 YFSETQ. The CDR3 covers 17 residues. J lost 3 bases, V lost 2 bases, and 8 bases had no gene match. The CDR3, as DNA: TGCGCCAGCAGCTTACTGGGACAGGGGGCCCTACACACTGAAGCTTTCTTT. The encoded protein is CASSLLGQGALHTEAFF.

The chain is built from TRBV14 and TRBJ2-1, with D possibly being TRBD2 (5 bases). The CDR3 has 15 amino acids. Germline values: CDR1 SGHDN, CDR2 FVKESK. Deletions cut 3 bases from V and 1 base from J, with 10 bases between. CDR3 sequence: CASSHWTLSYNEQFF. Written as DNA, the CDR3 is TGTGCCAGCAGCCACTGGACTTTATCCTACAATGAGCAGTTCTTC.

The chain couples TRBV7-8 to TRBJ1-1, with D possibly being TRBD1 (5 bases). Trimming removed 7 bases from V and 0 bases from J, with 21 bases in between. In germline, CDR1 is SGHVS, CDR2 FQNEAQ. The CDR3 runs to 17 residues. CDR3 sequence reads: CASNSEGRVEMNTEAFF. The CDR3 DNA reads TGTGCCAGCAACTCGGAGGGGCGGGTAGAGATGAACACTGAAGCTTTCTTT.

The chain has TRBV5-1 and TRBJ1-1; D is undetermined. Looked up from germline, CDR1 is SGHRS and CDR2 is YFSETQ. This CDR3 spans 15 amino acids. Trimming took 4 bases from V and 0 from J, leaving 13 bases between them. CDR3 amino acids: CASSQVQSLNTEAFF. The CDR3 DNA sequence: TGCGCCAGCAGCCAAGTACAGAGCTTGAACACTGAAGCTTTCTTT. The full variable domain, in which reference TRBV5-1 and TRBJ1-1 provide the parts outside the CDR3, is KAGVTQTPRYLIKTRGQQVTLSCSPISGHRSVSWYQQTPGQGLQFLFEYFSETQRNKGNFPGRFSGRQFSNSRSEMNVSTLELGDSALYLCASSQVQSLNTEAFFGQGTRLTVV.

This clone was observed a handful of times. The CDR3 loop is CASSSLRGQNYGYTF. The DNA for the CDR3 is TGCGCCAGCAGCTCCCTTCGAGGACAGAACTATGGCTACACCTTC. The chain links TRBV5-1 to TRBJ1-2, with D perhaps matching TRBD1 (6 bases). The V end lost 3 bases, the J end lost 2 bases, and 14 bases lay between the germline ends. Germline CDR1 SGHRS, CDR2 YFSETQ. This CDR3 is 15 amino acids long.

This chain uses TRBV28 with TRBJ2-7; 11 nucleotides agree with TRBD1. V lost 6 bases and J lost 8; bases outside the gene matches: 9. Germline values: CDR1 MDHEN, CDR2 SYDVKM. The CDR3 is 14 amino acids. CDR3 loop: CASSRTDRGRQQYF. Here the CDR3 DNA reads TGTGCCAGCAGCAGGACGGACAGGGGGCGCCAGCAGTACTTC. Full variable domain (missing parts from reference TRBV28 and TRBJ2-7): DVKVTQSSRYLVKRTGEKVFLECVQDMDHENMFWYRQDPGLGLRLIYFSYDVKMKEKGDIPEGYSVSREKKERFSLILESASTNQTSMYLCASSRTDRGRQQYFGPGTRLTVT.

This clone was counted a single time. J is TRBJ2-1 and V is TRBV2; D is undetermined. Germline V gives CDR1 SNHLY, CDR2 FYNNEI. CDR3 size: 15 residues. The V end lost 7 bases, the J end lost 2 bases, and 15 bases lay between the germline ends. The CDR3 DNA reads as TGTGCCAGCACCTCCGTCAGGTCCCCCTACAATGAGCAGTTCTTC. This codes for CASTSVRSPYNEQFF.

The CDR3 loop reads CASIQGFGTEAFF. The CDR3 nucleotides are TGTGCCAGTATACAGGGTTTCGGGACTGAAGCTTTCTTT. The chain uses TRBV19 and TRBJ1-1; D perhaps matches TRBD1 (6 bases). The V end was cut by 7 bases, the J end by 5 bases, with 14 bases between. The CDR3 has 13 amino acids. In germline, CDR1 is LNHDA, CDR2 SQIVND (reference sequence). The entire variable domain, with the rest obtained from reference TRBV19 and TRBJ1-1, is as follows: DGGITQSPKYLFRKEGQNVTLSCEQNLNHDAMYWYRQDPGQGLRLIYYSQIVNDFQKGDIAEGYSVSREKKESFPLTVTSAQKNPTAFYLCASIQGFGTEAFFGQGTRLTVV.

V usage is TRBV9 and J usage is TRBJ2-1; 9 bases are shared with TRBD2. Germline V lookup: CDR1 SGDLS, CDR2 YYNGEE. Trimming took 0 bases from V and 9 from J; bases not matched to a gene: 7. CDR3 size: 15 residues. The CDR3 reads CASSVVPSGVGEQFF. The CDR3 nucleotides read TGTGCCAGCAGCGTAGTTCCTAGCGGGGTGGGTGAGCAGTTCTTC.

This sequence joins TRBV28 and TRBJ1-5; 9 bases are shared with TRBD1. The CDR3 length is 15 residues. Germline CDR1 and CDR2: MDHEN and SYDVKM. J gave up 4 bases and V 5 bases, and 6 bases lay outside the gene matches. Written as DNA, the CDR3 is TGTGCCAGCAGTCCCCAGGGACAGGGAAATCAGCCCCAGCATTTT. Protein: CASSPQGQGNQPQHF.

The rearrangement uses TRBV7-2 and TRBJ2-7; TRBD1 is a possible D gene (5 bases). This CDR3 contains 15 residues. The V and J ends lost 5 bases and 0 bases respectively, with 14 bases between them. Germline loops: CDR1 SGHTA, CDR2 FQGNSA. CDR3 coding DNA: TGTGCCAGCAGCACCCAGGGCCAGAGCTCCTACGAGCAGTACTTC. It yields the protein CASSTQGQSSYEQYF.